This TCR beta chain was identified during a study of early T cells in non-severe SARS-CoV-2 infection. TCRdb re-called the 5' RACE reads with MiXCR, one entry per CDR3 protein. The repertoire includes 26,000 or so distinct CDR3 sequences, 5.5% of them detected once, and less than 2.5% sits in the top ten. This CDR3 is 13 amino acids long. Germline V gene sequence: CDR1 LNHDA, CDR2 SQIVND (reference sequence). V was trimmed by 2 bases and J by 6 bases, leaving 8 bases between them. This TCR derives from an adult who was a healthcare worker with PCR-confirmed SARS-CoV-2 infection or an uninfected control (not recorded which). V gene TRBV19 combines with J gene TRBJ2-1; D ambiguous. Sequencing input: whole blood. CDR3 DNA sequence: TGTGCCAGTAGTATATCCAGTAGCAATGAGCAGTTCTTC. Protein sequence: CASSISSSNEQFF.